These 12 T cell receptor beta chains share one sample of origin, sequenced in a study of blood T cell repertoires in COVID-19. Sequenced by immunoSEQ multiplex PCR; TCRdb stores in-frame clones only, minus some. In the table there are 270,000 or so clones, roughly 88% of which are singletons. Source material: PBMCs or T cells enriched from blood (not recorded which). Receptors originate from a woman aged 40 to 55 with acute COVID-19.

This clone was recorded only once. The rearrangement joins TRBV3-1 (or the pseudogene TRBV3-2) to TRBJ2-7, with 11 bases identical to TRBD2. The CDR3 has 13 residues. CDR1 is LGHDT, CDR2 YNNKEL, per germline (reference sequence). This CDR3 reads CATRGLAAYEQYF. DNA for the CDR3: TGTGCGACCCGGGGACTAGCGGCCTACGAGCAGTACTTC.

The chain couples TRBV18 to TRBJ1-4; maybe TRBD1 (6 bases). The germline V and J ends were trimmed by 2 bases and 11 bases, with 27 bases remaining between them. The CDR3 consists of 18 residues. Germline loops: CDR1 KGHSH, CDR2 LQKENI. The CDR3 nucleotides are TGTGCCAGCTCACCAATAATTTTTTCCGGCAGGGACATACGGAAACTGTTTTTT. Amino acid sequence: CASSPIIFSGRDIRKLFF.

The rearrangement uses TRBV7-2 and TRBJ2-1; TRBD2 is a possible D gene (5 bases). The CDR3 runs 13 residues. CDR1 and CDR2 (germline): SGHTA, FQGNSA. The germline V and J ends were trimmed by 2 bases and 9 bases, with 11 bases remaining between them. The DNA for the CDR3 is TGTGCCAGCAGCTTATCCGACTACTCTGAGCAGTTCTTC. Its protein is CASSLSDYSEQFF.

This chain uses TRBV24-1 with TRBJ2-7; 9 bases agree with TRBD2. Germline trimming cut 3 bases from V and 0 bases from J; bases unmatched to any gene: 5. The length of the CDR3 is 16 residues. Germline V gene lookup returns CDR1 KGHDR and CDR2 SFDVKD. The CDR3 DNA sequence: TGTGCCACCAGTGATCCCGCGACTAGCGGCTCCTACGAGCAGTACTTC. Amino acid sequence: CATSDPATSGSYEQYF.

The CDR3, as DNA: TGTGCCAGCAGCTTACAAGCCGGGAGGGCCGGAACAGATACGCAGTATTTT. This gives the protein CASSLQAGRAGTDTQYF. This chain joins TRBV7-2 and TRBJ2-3; 8 positions match TRBD2. Losses at the gene ends were 2 bases for V and 3 bases for J; bases not matched to a gene: 10. CDR3 size: 17 residues. CDR1 is SGHTA, CDR2 FQGNSA, per germline.

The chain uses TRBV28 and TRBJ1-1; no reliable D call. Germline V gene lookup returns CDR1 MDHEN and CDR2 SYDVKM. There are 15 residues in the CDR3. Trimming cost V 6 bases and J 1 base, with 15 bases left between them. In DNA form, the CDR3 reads TGTGCCAGCAGCTCCCCGCGGGAGGGGAACACTGAAGCTTTCTTT. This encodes CASSSPREGNTEAFF.

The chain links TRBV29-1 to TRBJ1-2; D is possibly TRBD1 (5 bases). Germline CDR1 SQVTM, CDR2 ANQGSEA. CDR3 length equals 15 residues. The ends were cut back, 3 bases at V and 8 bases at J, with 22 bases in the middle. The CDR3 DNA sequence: TGCAGCGTTGATGGGATTGGTGCGGGGGTGGGCGGCTACACCTTC. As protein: CSVDGIGAGVGGYTF.

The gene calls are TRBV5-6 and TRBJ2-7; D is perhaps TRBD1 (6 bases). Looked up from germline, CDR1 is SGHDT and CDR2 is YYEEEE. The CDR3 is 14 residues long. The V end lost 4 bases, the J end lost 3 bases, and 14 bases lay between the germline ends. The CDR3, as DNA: TGTGCCAGCAGCCAAACCCTACAGGGCTACGAGCAGTACTTC. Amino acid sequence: CASSQTLQGYEQYF.

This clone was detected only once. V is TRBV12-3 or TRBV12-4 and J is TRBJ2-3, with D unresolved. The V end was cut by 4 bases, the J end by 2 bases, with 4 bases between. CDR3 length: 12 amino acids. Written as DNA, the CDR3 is TGTGCCAGCAGTTATATCACAGATACGCAGTATTTT. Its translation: CASSYITDTQYF.

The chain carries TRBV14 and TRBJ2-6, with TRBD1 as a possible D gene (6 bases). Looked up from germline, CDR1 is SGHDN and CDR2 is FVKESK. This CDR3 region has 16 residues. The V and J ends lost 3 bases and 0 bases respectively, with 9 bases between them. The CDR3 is CASSQGHSSGANVLTF. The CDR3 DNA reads TGTGCCAGCAGCCAGGGACATAGCTCTGGGGCCAACGTCCTGACTTTC.

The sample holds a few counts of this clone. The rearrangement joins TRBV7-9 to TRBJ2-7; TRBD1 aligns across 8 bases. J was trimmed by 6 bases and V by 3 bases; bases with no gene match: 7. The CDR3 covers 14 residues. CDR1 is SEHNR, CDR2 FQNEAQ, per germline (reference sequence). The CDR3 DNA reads TGTGCCAGCAGCTTGGAACAGGGGGGAGGCGAGCAGTACTTC. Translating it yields CASSLEQGGGEQYF.

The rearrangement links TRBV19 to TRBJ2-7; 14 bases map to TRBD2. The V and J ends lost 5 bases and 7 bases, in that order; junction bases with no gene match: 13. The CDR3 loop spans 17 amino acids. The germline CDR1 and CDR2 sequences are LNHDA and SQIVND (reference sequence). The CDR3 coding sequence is TGTGCCAGTAGTTCCTCCTCCCGAGGGACTAGCGGGAGAGAGCAGTACTTC. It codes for CASSSSSRGTSGREQYF. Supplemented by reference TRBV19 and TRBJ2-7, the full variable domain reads DGGITQSPKYLFRKEGQNVTLSCEQNLNHDAMYWYRQDPGQGLRLIYYSQIVNDFQKGDIAEGYSVSREKKESFPLTVTSAQKNPTAFYLCASSSSSRGTSGREQYFGPGTRLTVT.